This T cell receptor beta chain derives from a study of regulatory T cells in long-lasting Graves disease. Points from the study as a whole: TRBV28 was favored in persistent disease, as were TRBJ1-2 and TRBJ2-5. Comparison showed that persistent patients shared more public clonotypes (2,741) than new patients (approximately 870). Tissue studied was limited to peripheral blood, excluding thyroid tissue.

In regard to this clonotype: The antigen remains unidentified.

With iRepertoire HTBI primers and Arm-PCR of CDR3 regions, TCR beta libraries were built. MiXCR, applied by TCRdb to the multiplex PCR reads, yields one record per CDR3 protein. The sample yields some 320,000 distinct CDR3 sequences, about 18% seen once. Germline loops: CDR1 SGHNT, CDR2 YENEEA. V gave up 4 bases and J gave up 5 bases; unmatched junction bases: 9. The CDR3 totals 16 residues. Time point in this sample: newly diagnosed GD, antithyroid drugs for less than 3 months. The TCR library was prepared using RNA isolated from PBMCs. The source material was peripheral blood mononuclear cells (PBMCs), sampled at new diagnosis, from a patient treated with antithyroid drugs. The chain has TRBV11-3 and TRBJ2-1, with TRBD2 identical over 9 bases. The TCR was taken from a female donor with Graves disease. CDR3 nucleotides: TGTGCCAGCAGCTCCCCCTGGGGACTAGCCGACAATGAGCAGTTCTTC. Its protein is CASSSPWGLADNEQFF.